The sequence of this T cell receptor beta chain was determined in a study of T cell responses to AZD1222 COVID-19 vaccine. Sequenced by immunoSEQ multiplex PCR; TCRdb stores in-frame clones only, minus some. The data hold under 70,000 clones, with about 74% observed a single time. Concerning this clone: Its matching antigen is unknown.

Whole-study results and caveats: Repertoire samples came only from after the peak T cell response. Clonal diversity may have been underestimated in mostly white British donors.

The CDR3 spans 12 residues. V was shortened by 0 bases and J by 3 bases, with 5 bases between the two germline ends. The germline gives CDR1 GTSNPN, CDR2 SVGIG (reference sequence). V is TRBV30 and J is TRBJ1-1; D gene unclear. The sample here was peripheral blood, taken on day 0 of AZD1222 vaccination. The receptor comes from an adult in good health. DNA of the CDR3: TGTGCCTGGAGTGTTGGGGACACTGAAGCTTTCTTT. It codes for CAWSVGDTEAFF.